The 16 T cell receptor beta chains listed next were all sequenced from one sample in a study of regulatory T cells in long-lasting Graves disease. Both iRepertoire HTBI primers and Arm-PCR of CDR3 regions were used to build the TCR beta libraries. TCRdb itself ran the multiplex PCR reads through MiXCR, one entry per CDR3 protein. The sample has 600,000 to 850,000 distinct CDR3 sequences; approximately 31% are singletons. Time point given: persistent/refractory GD, antithyroid drugs over 5 years with positive TRAb. PBMC RNA was the source of the TCR library. Sequenced material: peripheral blood mononuclear cells (PBMCs), taken when the disease was refractory, from a patient treated with antithyroid drugs. These receptor sequences come from a female donor with Graves disease.

At least ten counts were recorded for this clonotype. The chain employs TRBV28 and TRBJ1-5; D unresolved. Trimming removed 4 bases at V and 2 bases at J, with 9 bases between. The germline V gene has CDR1 MDHEN and CDR2 SYDVKM. This CDR3 is 14 amino acids long. The CDR3 here is CASSWPWGNQPQHF. CDR3 bases: TGTGCCAGCAGTTGGCCCTGGGGCAATCAGCCCCAGCATTTT.

The rearrangement uses TRBV18 and TRBJ2-1; TRBD1 aligns across 11 bases. The CDR3 sequence is 16 residues long. Germline trimming cut 2 bases from V and 9 bases from J; bases unmatched to any gene: 9. Germline V CDR1 and CDR2: KGHSH, LQKENI. CDR3 in amino acids: CASSPDGQGAFGEQFF. CDR3 sequence (DNA): TGTGCCAGCTCACCAGACGGACAGGGGGCCTTTGGTGAGCAGTTCTTC.

The chain joins TRBV24-1 to TRBJ2-1; 11 nucleotides agree with TRBD2. This CDR3 comprises 17 residues. J gave up 8 bases and V 2 bases, and 10 bases lay outside the gene matches. The germline V gene has CDR1 KGHDR and CDR2 SFDVKD. The CDR3 sequence is CATSDYTLAGELDEQFF. In DNA form, the CDR3 reads TGTGCCACCAGTGATTACACACTAGCGGGAGAGCTCGATGAGCAGTTCTTC.

This clonotype occurred many times. The chain carries TRBV6-2 or TRBV6-3 and TRBJ1-6; the D gene is possibly TRBD1 (5 bases). CDR1 is MNHEY and CDR2 is SVGEGT in the germline V gene. This CDR3 is built from 17 residues. Trimming removed 0 bases from V and 11 bases from J, with 20 bases in between. The CDR3 coding sequence is TGTGCCAGCAGTTACTCGTTTGGGTCGGGGGATCCGACACCCCTCCACTTT. Translation: CASSYSFGSGDPTPLHF.

The chain employs TRBV6-1 and TRBJ1-2; 10 bases map to TRBD1. CDR3 length: 14 residues. The V gene end was trimmed by 6 bases and the J gene end by 7 bases; junction bases not matched to a gene: 8. The V gene's germline CDR1 is MNHNS and CDR2 SASEGT. The CDR3 region has the DNA TGTGCCAGCAGCCCCGGGACAGGGGCTTCTGGCTACACCTTC. This sequence encodes CASSPGTGASGYTF.

Turning to this clonotype: This may stem from a read error, because a much larger clone lies one nucleotide away. The rearrangement uses TRBV5-5 and TRBJ2-5; weak D call: TRBD1 (6 bases). CDR3 length equals 16 residues. Germline V gene lookup returns CDR1 SGHKS and CDR2 YYEKEE (reference sequence). The V and J ends lost 0 bases and 1 base respectively, with 13 bases between them. CDR3 DNA: TGTGCCAGCAGCTTGGCGGTGGGACACGGCCAAGAGACCCAGTACTTC. Translation: CASSLAVGHGQETQYF.

V gene TRBV11-2 combines with J gene TRBJ2-5, with TRBD2 matching over 10 bases. This CDR3 contains 15 residues. V lost 1 base and J lost 5; bases outside the gene matches: 4. Germline V gene sequence: CDR1 SGHAT, CDR2 FQNNGV. The CDR3: CASSLVGTSVETQYF. The CDR3 DNA reads as TGTGCCAGCAGCTTAGTAGGGACTAGCGTGGAGACCCAGTACTTC.

This clonotype has just a few counts. This chain uses TRBV29-1 with TRBJ1-1, with D hard to call. Germline lookup yields CDR1 SQVTM and CDR2 ANQGSEA. V was cut by 2 bases and J by 0 bases, with 7 bases left in between. CDR3 length: 13 residues. Written as DNA, the CDR3 is TGCAGCGTTGAAAGCACCCTGAACACTGAAGCTTTCTTT. It specifies CSVESTLNTEAFF.

This clonotype was recorded at least ten times. This chain joins TRBV28 and TRBJ2-5; 7 positions agree with TRBD1. V dropped 3 bases and J dropped 0; count of bases not matched to a gene: 1. The germline V gene has CDR1 MDHEN and CDR2 SYDVKM. This CDR3 has 14 residues. CDR3 in DNA: TGTGCCAGCAGTTTGACAGGGAACCAAGAGACCCAGTACTTC. Amino acids: CASSLTGNQETQYF.

This clonotype was recorded many times. The chain couples TRBV7-2 to TRBJ1-1; D is uncertain. The V gene's germline CDR1 is SGHTA and CDR2 FQGNSA. This CDR3 comprises 14 residues. The V end lost 2 bases, the J end lost 0 bases, and 7 bases lay between the germline ends. The CDR3 region has the DNA TGTGCCAGCAGCTTACTTGCGCTGAACACTGAAGCTTTCTTT. As protein: CASSLLALNTEAFF.

This chain links TRBV28 with TRBJ1-4; the D gene is possibly TRBD1 (5 bases). Germline lookup yields CDR1 MDHEN and CDR2 SYDVKM. Deletions cut 5 bases from V and 3 bases from J, with 13 bases between. The CDR3 spans 15 residues. CDR3 residues: CASSEPGPSNEKLFF. Here the CDR3 DNA reads TGTGCCAGCAGTGAGCCGGGGCCATCTAATGAAAAACTGTTTTTT.

The chain is built from TRBV2 and TRBJ2-5; D is possibly TRBD2 (6 bases). The germline V gene encodes CDR1 SNHLY and CDR2 FYNNEI. This CDR3 is built from 13 residues. With 8 bases removed from V and 1 base from J, the gap between germline ends came to 11 bases. CDR3 region: CASFGLFQETQYF. The CDR3 region has the DNA TGTGCCAGCTTCGGACTATTCCAAGAGACCCAGTACTTC.

CDR3 DNA: TGTGCCATCAGTGGATCCGACAGGGTCTATGGCTACACCTTC. Translated, it gives CAISGSDRVYGYTF. The chain employs TRBV10-3 and TRBJ1-2, with TRBD1 identical over 7 bases. The CDR3 length is 14 residues. V was clipped by 4 bases and J by 4 bases; unmatched bases: 6. CDR1 ENHRY and CDR2 SYGVKD come from the germline V gene.

This clonotype occurred a few times. The chain joins TRBV20-1 to TRBJ2-7; D is undetermined. Germline CDR1 DFQATT, CDR2 SNEGSKA (reference sequence). The V end was cut by 2 bases, the J end by 0 bases, with 14 bases between. This CDR3 has 15 residues. The CDR3 loop reads CSARLTRSLSYEQYF. In nucleotides, the CDR3 is TGCAGTGCTAGACTGACTCGAAGCCTCTCCTACGAGCAGTACTTC.

The chain carries TRBV29-1 and TRBJ2-7, with D perhaps TRBD2 (5 bases). With 6 bases removed from V and 0 bases from J, the gap between germline ends came to 15 bases. Germline V gene data show CDR1 as SQVTM and CDR2 as ANQGSEA. The CDR3 is 14 amino acids. CDR3 bases: TGCAGCGTGGAAAACCCCGGGATCTCCTACGAGCAGTACTTC. Protein: CSVENPGISYEQYF.

The chain carries TRBV9 and TRBJ1-4; tentative D call: TRBD1 (5 bases). This CDR3 spans 14 amino acids. Germline values: CDR1 SGDLS, CDR2 YYNGEE. V was clipped by 4 bases and J by 8 bases, with 15 bases between them. The CDR3 DNA reads as TGTGCCAGCAGCCAAGCGGGGGTAACCGAAAAACTGTTTTTT. The encoded protein is CASSQAGVTEKLFF.